This section outlines one T cell receptor (beta chain) sequence together with its context. Its antigen is still unknown. The missing CDR3 end, 3 residues past where the read stops, is filled in from the germline J gene. The CDR3 is 13 amino acids. V lost 3 bases to trimming and J lost 4 bases; unmatched junction nucleotides: 0. CDR1 and CDR2 from the germline V gene are GTSNPN and SVGIG (reference sequence). This record belongs to a study of T cells in women clearing cervical HPV infection. Study results and caveats: Repertoire richness, not evenness, was significantly elevated in CIN3+ cases versus controls. Richness differences could reflect unmeasured T-cell content per sample.

Repertoires were generated with immunoSEQ multiplex PCR, while TCRdb's copy carries only in-frame clones and drops some. The table lists roughly 45,000 clones. This TCR derives from a woman between 18 and 70 years old with a cervical HPV16 infection that either progressed to CIN3+ or cleared (not recorded which). The source material was blood buffy coat. V gene TRBV30 combines with J gene TRBJ2-2; 9 nucleotides line up with TRBD2. Incomplete CDR3 DNA: TGTGCCTGGAGGCGGGGGGGCACCGGGGAG. Its protein product is CAWRRGGTGE. Given in full, the CDR3 is CAWRRGGTGELFF.